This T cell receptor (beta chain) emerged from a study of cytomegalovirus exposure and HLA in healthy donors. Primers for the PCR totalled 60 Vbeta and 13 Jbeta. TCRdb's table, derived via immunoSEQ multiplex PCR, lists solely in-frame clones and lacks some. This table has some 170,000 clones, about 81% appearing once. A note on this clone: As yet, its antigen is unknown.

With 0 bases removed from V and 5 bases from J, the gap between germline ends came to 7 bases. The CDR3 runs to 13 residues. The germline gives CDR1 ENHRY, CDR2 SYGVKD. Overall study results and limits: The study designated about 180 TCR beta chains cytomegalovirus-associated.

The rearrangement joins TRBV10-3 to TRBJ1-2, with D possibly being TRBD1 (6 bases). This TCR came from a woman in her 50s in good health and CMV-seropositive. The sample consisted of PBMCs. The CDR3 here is CAISESGQYGYTF. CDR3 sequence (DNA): TGTGCCATCAGTGAGTCCGGACAGTATGGCTACACCTTC.